This T cell receptor beta chain appears in the sequencing data of a study of regulatory T cells in long-lasting Graves disease. Researchers made TCR beta libraries by using iRepertoire HTBI primers and running Arm-PCR on CDR3 regions. One entry per CDR3 protein, called by TCRdb with MiXCR from the multiplex PCR reads. This table holds about 540,000 distinct CDR3 sequences, less than 15% found once. V lost 4 bases to trimming and J lost 2 bases; unmatched junction nucleotides: 11. Germline CDR1 reads SGHTA; CDR2 reads FQGTGA. The CDR3 covers 17 residues. Time point denoted: newly diagnosed GD, antithyroid drugs for less than 3 months. PBMC RNA served as the TCR library source. This clonotype has a count of ten or more. Separately, the same data were catalogued under a study of T cells in Graves' hyperthyroidism and ophthalmopathy.

This clonotype originated in a man between 25 and 39 years old with Graves disease. The chain couples TRBV7-3 to TRBJ2-3; 8 bases map to TRBD2. Source: peripheral blood mononuclear cells (PBMCs), taken at new diagnosis, from a patient treated with antithyroid drugs. The CDR3 reads CASSSNPLAEITDTQYF. CDR3 coding DNA: TGTGCCAGCAGCTCAAATCCACTAGCGGAGATCACAGATACGCAGTATTTT.